Listed below are T cell receptor beta chains from one sample, sequenced in a study of glioma-infiltrating T cells after dendritic cell vaccination. Libraries were prepared by immunoSEQ multiplex PCR; TCRdb keeps only in-frame clonotypes and omits some of them. Of 85,000 to 100,000 clones in the sample, more than 70% were seen once. The sequencing here drew on blood, taken after dendritic cell vaccination. The receptors come from a human donor with glioblastoma. Each CDR3 is given with its conserved first and last residue. A D gene is named only where the DNA matches it firmly. Where a row states a size, it is once, few, many or the class of an expanded clone; other rows omit it.

TRBV20-1	TRBJ2-1	-	-	TGCAGTGCTAGTAGACTTTCGAAAGAGTTCTTC	CSASRLSKEFF
TRBV29-1	TRBJ2-3	TRBD1	-	TGCAGCGTGGGACAGTTAAACACAGATACGCAGTATTTT	CSVGQLNTDTQYF
TRBV18	TRBJ2-3	-	few	TGTGCCAGCTCATCCCTCCTAGTAGAGGGAGGTATAGATACGCAGTATTTT	CASSSLLVEGGIDTQYF
TRBV7-3	TRBJ1-2	-	-	TGTGCCAGCAGCTTAGCCCCGGGGTCTGACTATGGCTACACCTTC	CASSLAPGSDYGYTF
TRBV7-9	TRBJ2-7	TRBD1	-	TGTGCCAGCAGCCCTCGGACAGGGTTTTACGAGCAGTACTTC	CASSPRTGFYEQYF
TRBV9	TRBJ1-2	-	-	TGTGCCAGCAGCGTAGATCCGGGGGAGGGCTATGGCTACACCTTC	CASSVDPGEGYGYTF
TRBV9	TRBJ2-1	-	-	TGTGCCAGCAGCGTAGCCGGGGGTGAACCCTCCTACAATGAGCAGTTCTTC	CASSVAGGEPSYNEQFF
TRBV18	TRBJ1-1	-	-	TGTGCCAGCTCACCGAGAACTTTGGAGGGGAACACTGAAGCTTTCTTT	CASSPRTLEGNTEAFF
TRBV7-9	TRBJ2-3	-	once	TGTGCCTACAAGGGGGTAGATACGCAGTATTTT	CAYKGVDTQYF
TRBV9	TRBJ2-1	TRBD2	-	TGTGCCAGCAGCGGAAGAAGTAGCGGGAATGAGCAGTTCTTC	CASSGRSSGNEQFF
TRBV5-1	TRBJ2-2	TRBD1	-	TGCGCCAGCGCCCAGCAGGGGGCGCTTTCCGGGGAGCTGTTTTTT	CASAQQGALSGELFF
TRBV27	TRBJ1-6	-	few	TGTGCCAGCAGTTTATGGGCCAGGTCACCCCTCCACTTT	CASSLWARSPLHF
TRBV11-1	TRBJ2-7	TRBD2	once	TGTGCCAGCAGTTTTAGCGGGACTTCCACCTACGAGCAGTACTTC	CASSFSGTSTYEQYF
TRBV29-1	TRBJ1-1	-	-	TGCAGCGTTGAGGTGGACAGCGTGAACACTGAAGCTTTCTTT	CSVEVDSVNTEAFF
TRBV11-2	TRBJ1-3	TRBD1	-	TGTGCCAGCAGCTTAGATCGGTCAGGGGGCTTTTCTGGAAACACCATATATTTT	CASSLDRSGGFSGNTIYF
TRBV10-2	TRBJ1-1	TRBD1	-	TGCGCCAGCAGACCAGAACAGGGGCGAGCTTTCTTT	CASRPEQGRAFF
TRBV5-1	TRBJ1-4	TRBD1	-	TGCGCCAGCAGCTATGGGACAGTTAGCACGCAAGGAAATGAAAAACTGTTTTTT	CASSYGTVSTQGNEKLFF
TRBV6-6	TRBJ1-5	-	-	TGTGCCAGCAGTAGTGGGGGCTTAAGACAGCCCCAGCATTTT	CASSSGGLRQPQHF
TRBV5-1	TRBJ2-2	TRBD2	-	TGCGCCAGCAGCTTGGAGGGACTAGGTCCCGCCGGGGAGCTGTTTTTT	CASSLEGLGPAGELFF
TRBV15	TRBJ2-1	TRBD1	-	TGTGCCACCAGCAGATCCGGACAGGGTGGCAATGAGCAGTTCTTC	CATSRSGQGGNEQFF
TRBV7-9	TRBJ2-1	-	-	TGTGCCAGCAGCTTAGGAGTCGCGAGCTCCTACAATGAGCAGTTCTTC	CASSLGVASSYNEQFF
TRBV5-6	TRBJ2-7	TRBD1	-	TGTGCCAGCAGCTTCTTGGTACAGGGGCCACCTTACGAGCAGTACTTC	CASSFLVQGPPYEQYF
TRBV11-3	TRBJ2-1	TRBD2	-	TGTGCCAGCAGCTTAGGGGGCGGGAGTTGGTATGAGCAGTTCTTC	CASSLGGGSWYEQFF
TRBV10-3	TRBJ2-2	TRBD2	-	TGTGCCATCAGTGAAATTGGCGGGGGGGCCGGCGGGGAGCTGTTTTTT	CAISEIGGGAGGELFF
TRBV2	TRBJ2-2	TRBD2	few	TGTGCCAGCAGTGGGCTAGCGGGGGAAGGCGGGGAGCTGTTTTTT	CASSGLAGEGGELFF
TRBV7-8	TRBJ2-5	TRBD1	-	TGTGCCAGCAGCCCTTTCCCCAGGGGGCAGGAGACCCAGTACTTC	CASSPFPRGQETQYF
TRBV5-1	TRBJ2-2	TRBD1	-	TGCGCCAGCAGCTTGGATAGGGGGCGTGACACCGGGGAGCTGTTTTTT	CASSLDRGRDTGELFF
TRBV6-1	TRBJ1-5	-	few	TGTGCCAGCAGACGACAGTTAAATCAGCCCCAGCATTTT	CASRRQLNQPQHF
TRBV5-8	TRBJ2-5	TRBD2	-	TGTGCCAGCAGCGCGGGGAGCGGGACGCCGAAAGAGACCCAGTACTTC	CASSAGSGTPKETQYF
TRBV30	TRBJ2-7	TRBD1	once	TGTGCCTGGTCATCCGGGACAGGTATGAGGCAGTACTTC	CAWSSGTGMRQYF
TRBV6-5	TRBJ2-7	-	-	TGTGCCAGCAGTTACGGGGCAGGGCGGGGACCTTACGAGCAGTACTTC	CASSYGAGRGPYEQYF
TRBV10-2	TRBJ2-7	TRBD2	-	TGCGCCAGCACCGAATTCGGACTAGCGGGAGATGACGAGCAGTACTTC	CASTEFGLAGDDEQYF
TRBV5-8	TRBJ1-2	TRBD1	-	TGTGCCAGCAGCTGGACAGGACTTTATGGCTACACCTTC	CASSWTGLYGYTF
TRBV15	TRBJ2-3	TRBD1	-	TGTGCCACAAGGACAGGGGGCACAGATACGCAGTATTTT	CATRTGGTDTQYF
TRBV7-9	TRBJ1-2	TRBD1	few	TGTGCCACCGAAACAGGGGAAGGAGGCTACACCTTC	CATETGEGGYTF
TRBV7-2	TRBJ1-1	-	-	TGTGCCAGCAGCTTAGAACTGGTACGGGGCACTGAAGCTTTCTTT	CASSLELVRGTEAFF
TRBV9	TRBJ2-7	-	-	TGTGCCAGCAGCGTGCGGGGTGAGGTCTCCTACGAGCAGTACTTC	CASSVRGEVSYEQYF
TRBV4-1	TRBJ2-3	TRBD2	-	TGCGCCAGCAGCCAAGATTGGGGGGGGGATGGGGGAAAGGATACGCAGTATTTT	CASSQDWGGDGGKDTQYF
TRBV13	TRBJ1-1	TRBD1	-	TGTGCCAGCAGCCAGGGACAGCAAAACACTGAAGCTTTCTTT	CASSQGQQNTEAFF
TRBV7-9	TRBJ2-7	TRBD1	-	TGTGCCAGCAGCCCCTCAGGGGGCTACGAGCAGTACTTC	CASSPSGGYEQYF
TRBV5-1	TRBJ2-7	-	-	TGCGCCAGCAGCTTGGTGGCGGATTCCTACGAGCAGTACTTC	CASSLVADSYEQYF
TRBV7-6	TRBJ2-5	TRBD2	-	TGTGCCAGCAGCCCTTCTAGCGGGAGGGCCGGGGAGACCCAGTACTTC	CASSPSSGRAGETQYF
TRBV6-1	TRBJ1-2	TRBD1	once	TGTGCCAGCAGTATAAGCGGACAGGGACCTTATGGCTACACCTTC	CASSISGQGPYGYTF
TRBV5-1	TRBJ2-7	TRBD2	-	TGCGCCAGCACCATCGGGGGGGCTGAAAACGAGCAGTACTTC	CASTIGGAENEQYF
TRBV5-1	TRBJ1-1	TRBD1	-	TGCGCCAGCAGCTTGCAGGGGGAGAAGAACACTGAAGCTTTCTTT	CASSLQGEKNTEAFF
TRBV5-1	TRBJ2-2	TRBD1	once	TGCGCCAGCACTCTGGGACAGGGGTCCGGGGAGCTGTTTTTT	CASTLGQGSGELFF
TRBV30	TRBJ2-3	TRBD2	-	TGTGCCTGGAGCCGCTCTAGCGGGGCCACAGATACGCAGTATTTT	CAWSRSSGATDTQYF
TRBV10-2	TRBJ1-4	-	-	TGCGCCAGCAGTGAGGGCAGGCGCCGAGAAAAACTGTTTTTT	CASSEGRRREKLFF
TRBV18	TRBJ1-1	-	-	TGTGCCAGCTCCGAGAGGGAGGTTTCTTCTGAAGCTTTCTTT	CASSEREVSSEAFF
TRBV6-5	TRBJ1-1	-	-	TGTGCCAGCACTGTAACAGGTGGTATTGCTGAAGCTTTCTTT	CASTVTGGIAEAFF
TRBV18	TRBJ1-2	-	-	TGTGCCAGCTCAGCGACAGGTAGCGGCTACACCTTC	CASSATGSGYTF